The 6 T cell receptor beta chains reported below all come from one sample, sequenced in a study of blood T cells in healthy people across ages. Combining a sample-barcoded 5' primer with a J-beta primer mix, a second PCR ran for roughly 7 to 12 cycles. TCRdb reprocessed the 5' RACE reads with MiXCR, giving one entry per CDR3 protein. The sample includes approximately 880,000 distinct CDR3 sequences, approximately 49% of them seen just once. The sample consisted of blood. These receptors all stem from a man aged 30 to 45 in good health.

This chain connects TRBV13 to TRBJ2-5; 13 bases are shared with TRBD2. The CDR3 length is 16 residues. The germline CDR1 and CDR2 sequences are PRHDT and FYEKMQ (reference sequence). After removal of 5 bases from V and 11 bases from J, the junction contained 14 bases not matched to a gene. CDR3: CASSPKGTSGAASQYF. CDR3 nucleotide sequence: TGTGCCAGCAGCCCTAAAGGGACTAGCGGGGCGGCGTCTCAGTACTTC. The complete variable domain, with remaining parts taken from reference TRBV13 and TRBJ2-5, reads AAGVIQSPRHLIKEKRETATLKCYPIPRHDTVYWYQQGPGQDPQFLISFYEKMQSDKGSIPDRFSAQQFSDYHSELNMSSLELGDSALYFCASSPKGTSGAASQYFGPGTRLLVL.

The table lists this clonotype with a few counts. The V call is TRBV10-2, the J call TRBJ1-2, with TRBD1 identical over 7 bases. This CDR3 has 14 residues. Unmatched junction bases numbered 9, after V lost 4 bases and J lost 7 bases. Germline V gene sequence: CDR1 WSHSY, CDR2 SAAADI. CDR3 sequence: CASSASGGSFGYTF. CDR3 in DNA: TGCGCCAGCAGTGCGTCAGGGGGTTCGTTTGGCTACACCTTC.

The chain joins TRBV27 to TRBJ1-6; a weak D match, TRBD1 (5 bases). The germline gives CDR1 MNHEY, CDR2 SMNVEV (reference sequence). The V and J ends lost 5 bases and 6 bases respectively, with 11 bases between them. The CDR3 has 14 residues. The CDR3 here is CASSRPGPNSPLHF. The CDR3 nucleotides read TGTGCCAGCAGTCGGCCAGGGCCTAATTCACCCCTCCACTTT.

J is TRBJ2-1 and V is TRBV28; tentative D call: TRBD1 (7 bases). Germline assignment: CDR1 MDHEN and CDR2 SYDVKM. The CDR3 extends over 23 amino acids. V lost 5 bases and J lost 0, with 35 bases in between. This chain's CDR3 is CASSPPGTGDLYFGGVSYNEQFF. For the CDR3, the DNA is TGTGCCAGCAGTCCCCCGGGAACAGGGGATCTGTATTTTGGCGGGGTCTCCTACAATGAGCAGTTCTTC.

This clonotype appeared a few times. This sequence joins TRBV7-2 and TRBJ2-7; 11 nucleotides agree with TRBD2. With 2 bases clipped from V and 2 bases from J, the junction kept 5 bases outside the gene matches. The length of the CDR3 is 16 residues. Germline V gives CDR1 SGHTA, CDR2 FQGNSA. In nucleotides, the CDR3 is TGTGCCAGCAGCTTACTTAGCGGGGGGGATACCTACGAGCAGTACTTC. This codes for CASSLLSGGDTYEQYF.

The chain carries TRBV3-1 and TRBJ1-2, with D perhaps matching TRBD1 (6 bases). Germline lookup yields CDR1 LGHDT and CDR2 YNNKEL (reference sequence). The V and J ends lost 4 bases and 4 bases respectively, with 13 bases between them. This CDR3 is built from 14 residues. The CDR3 reads CASSRSGAFYGYTF. The CDR3 coding sequence is TGTGCCAGCAGCCGTTCGGGGGCCTTCTATGGCTACACCTTC.